What follows are 19 T cell receptor beta chains derived from one specimen sequenced in a study of blood T cells in healthy people across ages. Combining a sample-barcoded 5' primer with a J-beta primer mix, a second PCR ran for roughly 7 to 12 cycles. In TCRdb, the 5' RACE reads were re-called with MiXCR into one record per CDR3 protein. The table includes about a million distinct CDR3 sequences, under 50% detected once. Sequencing used blood. The receptors come from a man aged 25-45 years in good health.

This clonotype was seen a handful of times. The chain links TRBV2 to TRBJ2-7, with 8 nucleotides matching TRBD2. The J segment lost 5 bases and the V segment lost 7 bases, leaving 13 bases of the junction unmatched. The CDR3 sequence is 15 residues long. Germline V gene data show CDR1 as SNHLY and CDR2 as FYNNEI. CDR3 DNA: TGTGCCAGCAACGCCAGCCCAGCGGGGGACCACGAGCAGTACTTC. Amino acids: CASNASPAGDHEQYF.

The V gene is TRBV7-2, the J gene TRBJ1-6, with D possibly being TRBD1 (5 bases). The germline gives CDR1 SGHTA, CDR2 FQGNSA. The CDR3 extends over 15 amino acids. Trimming left V 1 base short and J 7 bases short, with 11 bases between. The CDR3 sequence: CASSLVAGWNSPLHF. CDR3 bases: TGTGCCAGCAGCTTAGTGGCAGGGTGGAATTCACCCCTCCACTTT.

This clonotype was detected once. A read error may account for a junction end that differs from germline. The chain joins TRBV14 to TRBJ1-1, with a weak D call TRBD1 (6 bases). Germline V gene sequence: CDR1 SGHDN, CDR2 FVKESK. This CDR3 region has 15 residues. The CDR3 coding sequence is TGTGCCAGCAGCCAAGCCGACGGGGGGCGGGCTGAAGTTTTCTTT. As protein: CASSQADGGRAEVFF.

This clonotype was recorded many times. The chain links TRBV4-1 to TRBJ2-1; weak D call: TRBD1 (5 bases). V lost 4 bases and J 14 bases, leaving 18 bases between the germline ends. The CDR3 totals 13 residues. CDR1 is MGHRA and CDR2 is YSYEKL in the germline V gene. The CDR3 is CASSLQTVDREFF. Written as DNA, the CDR3 is TGCGCCAGCAGCCTCCAGACAGTTGATCGCGAGTTCTTC.

This sequence joins TRBV12-3 or TRBV12-4 and TRBJ2-2; D not resolved. V was clipped by 8 bases and J by 0 bases, with 19 bases between them. The CDR3 loop spans 17 amino acids. The CDR3 nucleotides read TGTGCCAGCCGGTCCCCGTGGGCCTCCGCGAACACCGGGGAGCTGTTTTTT. This encodes CASRSPWASANTGELFF.

The sample holds a few counts of this clonotype. This chain's CDR3 is CASSEALAGAQETQYF. The CDR3, as DNA: TGTGCCAGCAGTGAAGCGCTGGCGGGGGCTCAAGAGACCCAGTACTTC. The chain uses TRBV2 and TRBJ2-5; possible D gene TRBD2, 7 bases. The V and J ends lost 0 bases and 2 bases respectively, with 13 bases between them. This CDR3 has 16 amino acids. Germline V lookup: CDR1 SNHLY, CDR2 FYNNEI.

The chain uses TRBV14 and TRBJ2-7; no clear D gene. V was cut by 0 bases and J by 0 bases, with 6 bases left in between. The CDR3 runs 14 residues. CDR1 is SGHDN and CDR2 is FVKESK in the germline V gene. The CDR3, as DNA: TGTGCCAGCAGCCAAGATTGGGCCTCCTACGAGCAGTACTTC. Its translation: CASSQDWASYEQYF. Supplemented by reference TRBV14 and TRBJ2-7, the full variable domain reads EAGVTQFPSHSVIEKGQTVTLRCDPISGHDNLYWYRRVMGKEIKFLLHFVKESKQDESGMPNNRFLAERTGGTYSTLKVQPAELEDSGVYFCASSQDWASYEQYFGPGTRLTVT.

The V call is TRBV5-1, the J call TRBJ1-6; D not resolved. The CDR3 length is 15 residues. Germline V gene sequence: CDR1 SGHRS, CDR2 YFSETQ. V was cut by 1 base and J by 7 bases, with 12 bases left in between. The CDR3 DNA reads TGCGCCAGCAGCTTGTCAACGGACGTAAATTCACCCCTCCACTTT. It specifies CASSLSTDVNSPLHF.

In this sample, this clonotype turned up a few times. J is TRBJ2-5 and V is TRBV3-1; 7 bases fit TRBD2. Germline V gene lookup returns CDR1 LGHDT and CDR2 YNNKEL (reference sequence). The ends lost 8 bases at V and 4 bases at J; junction bases unmatched: 7. The CDR3 has 13 residues. The CDR3 sequence is CASGMRGRETQYF. The DNA of the CDR3 is TGTGCCAGCGGTATGCGGGGGAGAGAGACCCAGTACTTC.

The genes are TRBV4-3 and TRBJ2-1, with 8 positions matching TRBD2. The CDR3 runs to 16 residues. CDR1 LGHNA and CDR2 YSLEER come from the germline V gene. The V segment lost 1 base and the J segment 8 bases; nucleotides outside the gene matches: 10. The CDR3 here is CASSQAGTRGPDEQFF. DNA of the CDR3: TGCGCCAGCAGCCAAGCTGGGACTAGGGGCCCGGATGAGCAGTTCTTC.

The V and J genes are TRBV29-1 and TRBJ2-7; D possibly matches TRBD1 or TRBD2 (6 bases each). The DNA end favors TRBJ2-5, so the J call may be wrong. The CDR3 runs to 14 residues. Germline V CDR1 and CDR2: SQVTM, ANQGSEA. CDR3 in amino acids: CSVGVPGGGETQYF. CDR3 DNA sequence: TGCAGCGTTGGAGTCCCAGGAGGGGGAGAGACCCAGTACTTC.

The chain uses TRBV7-9 and TRBJ2-7; unclear D gene. Germline CDR1 SEHNR, CDR2 FQNEAQ (reference sequence). CDR3 length: 13 amino acids. V gave up 3 bases and J gave up 5 bases, with 11 bases separating them. The CDR3 here is CASSLEQNNEQYF. CDR3 in DNA: TGTGCCAGCAGCTTGGAACAAAACAACGAGCAGTACTTC.

This clonotype was counted ten times or more. The chain employs TRBV7-9 and TRBJ1-5; D uncertain. This CDR3 has 13 amino acids. The V end lost 5 bases, the J end lost 2 bases, and 7 bases lay between the germline ends. Germline CDR1 is SEHNR and CDR2 is FQNEAQ (reference sequence). This CDR3 is CASSRGGNQPQHF. The CDR3 DNA sequence: TGTGCCAGCAGCCGCGGGGGCAATCAGCCCCAGCATTTT. The full variable domain, rest sourced from reference TRBV7-9 and TRBJ1-5, is DTGVSQNPRHKITKRGQNVTFRCDPISEHNRLYWYRQTLGQGPEFLTYFQNEAQLEKSRLLSDRFSAERPKGSFSTLEIQRTEQGDSAMYLCASSRGGNQPQHFGDGTRLSIL.

This chain links TRBV21-1 with TRBJ1-5. TRBV21-1 is an annotated pseudogene. This CDR3 spans 14 amino acids. The CDR3 DNA follows: TGTGCCAGCAGCAAAGCGGCGGGGTGTCAGCCCCAGCATTTT. Translation: CASSKAAGCQPQHF.

This clonotype has just a few counts. The genes are TRBV3-1 and TRBJ2-1; the match to TRBD1 covers 9 bases. Looked up from germline, CDR1 is LGHDT and CDR2 is YNNKEL (reference sequence). The V gene end was trimmed by 1 base and the J gene end by 4 bases; junction bases not matched to a gene: 2. There are 15 residues in the CDR3. CDR3 region: CASSQAGTGYNEQFF. The CDR3 nucleotides read TGTGCCAGCAGCCAAGCCGGGACAGGGTACAATGAGCAGTTCTTC.

In this sample, this clonotype turned up many times. The chain links TRBV6-2 or TRBV6-3 to TRBJ2-5; 10 nucleotides agree with TRBD2. Germline assignment: CDR1 MNHEY and CDR2 SVGEGT. V gave up 5 bases and J gave up 5 bases; unmatched junction bases: 8. The CDR3 has 15 amino acids. The DNA for the CDR3 is TGTGCCAGCAGTCTAGCGGGGGCAGCATCGGAGACCCAGTACTTC. Residues: CASSLAGAASETQYF.

The chain employs TRBV20-1 and TRBJ1-6, with TRBD1 identical over 8 bases. Germline CDR1 reads DFQATT; CDR2 reads SNEGSKA (reference sequence). The CDR3 has 16 amino acids. Trimming cost V 6 bases and J 0 bases; bases outside gene matches: 7. Written as DNA, the CDR3 is TGCAGTGCCCTCGGACAGGGCAACTCCTATAATTCACCCCTCCACTTT. Translation: CSALGQGNSYNSPLHF.

This clonotype showed up just a few times. This sequence joins TRBV28 and TRBJ2-1, with D perhaps being TRBD1 or TRBD2 (7 bases each). Germline lookup yields CDR1 MDHEN and CDR2 SYDVKM. This CDR3 has 17 amino acids. Trimming removed 7 bases from V and 3 bases from J, with 22 bases in between. For the CDR3, the DNA is TGTGCCAGCACCCCGGGGAGGGGCAGGGGGTACTACAATGAGCAGTTCTTC. It codes for CASTPGRGRGYYNEQFF.

The chain recombines TRBV9 with TRBJ1-1, with TRBD1 matching over 7 bases. This CDR3 contains 15 residues. Losses at the gene ends were 0 bases for V and 4 bases for J; bases not matched to a gene: 6. CDR1 is SGDLS, CDR2 YYNGEE, per germline. The CDR3: CASSVDPGGSTEAFF. CDR3 sequence (DNA): TGTGCCAGCAGCGTAGATCCAGGGGGAAGCACTGAAGCTTTCTTT.